This paragraph covers one T cell receptor (beta chain) sequence. The antigen remains unidentified. This sample is drawn from a study of CD8+ T cells in alopecia areata. Whole-study context: At a dose of 5 to 10 mg twice daily, oral tofacitinib was given to treated patients. Study results and caveats: In lesional scalp, particularly from alopecia totalis/universalis, clonality was higher than in normal scalp.

Treatment in this sample: oral pan-JAK inhibitor, 5-10 mg twice daily. PBMCs provided sorted CD4+ and CD8+ T cells. Extraction and reverse transcription of RNA yielded cDNA as the sequencing template. The repertoire was sequenced with immunoSEQ multiplex PCR; TCRdb's copy has only in-frame clones and lacks some. Of 95,000 to 100,000 clones listed, roughly three fifths are singletons. With 5 bases removed from V and 9 bases from J, the gap between germline ends came to 8 bases. The CDR3 is 11 amino acids. The germline CDR1 and CDR2 sequences are SGHAT and FQDESV (reference sequence). The source was CD8+ T cells sorted from blood, collected between weeks 55 and 65, from a patient treated with tofacitinib. This TCR was recovered from a human donor with alopecia areata. The chain combines TRBV11-1 with TRBJ2-1; D is ambiguous. The CDR3 loop is CASSNGPEQFF. CDR3 DNA: TGTGCCAGCAGCAACGGACCTGAGCAGTTCTTC.